This passage covers 6 T cell receptor beta chains from one sample sequenced in a study of cytomegalovirus exposure and HLA in healthy donors. Method: immunoSEQ multiplex PCR; TCRdb's copy keeps in-frame clones and lacks some. The sample consists of 150,000 to 200,000 clones, approximately 87% of them appearing once. The source material was PBMCs. The receptors come from a woman in her 30s in good health and CMV-seronegative.

This clone showed up just once. V and J are TRBV6-1 and TRBJ1-3, with 9 bases matching TRBD1. Losses at the gene ends were 6 bases for V and 8 bases for J; bases not matched to a gene: 11. Germline V gene lookup returns CDR1 MNHNS and CDR2 SASEGT. The CDR3 length is 15 residues. CDR3 amino acids: CASSETGGRSHTIYF. CDR3 coding DNA: TGTGCCAGCAGCGAGACAGGGGGTAGGAGTCACACCATATATTTT.

This sequence joins TRBV18 and TRBJ2-7; D is perhaps TRBD1 (6 bases). Trimming removed 1 base at V and 3 bases at J, with 7 bases between. Germline V gene sequence: CDR1 KGHSH, CDR2 LQKENI. The CDR3 loop spans 13 amino acids. CDR3 amino acids: CASSPRGGYEQYF. CDR3 coding DNA: TGTGCCAGCTCACCACGAGGGGGCTACGAGCAGTACTTC. Combining the CDR3 with reference TRBV18 and TRBJ2-7 gives the whole variable domain NAGVMQNPRHLVRRRGQEARLRCSPMKGHSHVYWYRQLPEEGLKFMVYLQKENIIDESGMPKERFSAEFPKEGPSILRIQQVVRGDSAAYFCASSPRGGYEQYFGPGTRLTVT.

This chain links TRBV27 with TRBJ1-5; perhaps TRBD1 as D (5 bases). Germline V gene lookup returns CDR1 MNHEY and CDR2 SMNVEV (reference sequence). Between the trimmed V and J ends, which lost 2 bases and 0 bases, there was a span of 8 bases. The CDR3 is made up of 15 amino acids. CDR3 nucleotides: TGTGCCAGCAGTTTACGGGGGTATAGCAATCAGCCCCAGCATTTT. It encodes CASSLRGYSNQPQHF.

The V gene is TRBV7-9, the J gene TRBJ2-5; 13 bases are a match to TRBD2. The V gene end was trimmed by 5 bases and the J gene end by 3 bases; junction bases not matched to a gene: 9. Germline V lookup: CDR1 SEHNR, CDR2 FQNEAQ (reference sequence). CDR3 size: 17 residues. For the CDR3, the DNA is TGTGCCAGCAGCCCTCGGGACGGGACTAGCGGGGAAGAGACCCAGTACTTC. This sequence encodes CASSPRDGTSGEETQYF.

This sequence joins TRBV19 and TRBJ2-1; 8 positions match TRBD1. CDR3 length: 14 residues. The V and J ends lost 4 bases and 2 bases, in that order; junction bases with no gene match: 1. In germline, CDR1 is LNHDA, CDR2 SQIVND (reference sequence). The chain's CDR3 is CASSTGGPYNEQFF. The CDR3 nucleotides are TGTGCCAGTAGTACAGGGGGCCCCTACAATGAGCAGTTCTTC.

This CDR3 is CASSQPGKAGQGAGGYTF. For the CDR3, the DNA is TGTGCCAGCAGCCAACCAGGAAAAGCGGGACAGGGGGCTGGAGGCTACACCTTC. The V call is TRBV14, the J call TRBJ1-2, with 12 bases lining up with TRBD1. Germline trimming cut 2 bases from V and 8 bases from J; bases unmatched to any gene: 15. Germline CDR1 and CDR2: SGHDN and FVKESK. This CDR3 is built from 18 residues.